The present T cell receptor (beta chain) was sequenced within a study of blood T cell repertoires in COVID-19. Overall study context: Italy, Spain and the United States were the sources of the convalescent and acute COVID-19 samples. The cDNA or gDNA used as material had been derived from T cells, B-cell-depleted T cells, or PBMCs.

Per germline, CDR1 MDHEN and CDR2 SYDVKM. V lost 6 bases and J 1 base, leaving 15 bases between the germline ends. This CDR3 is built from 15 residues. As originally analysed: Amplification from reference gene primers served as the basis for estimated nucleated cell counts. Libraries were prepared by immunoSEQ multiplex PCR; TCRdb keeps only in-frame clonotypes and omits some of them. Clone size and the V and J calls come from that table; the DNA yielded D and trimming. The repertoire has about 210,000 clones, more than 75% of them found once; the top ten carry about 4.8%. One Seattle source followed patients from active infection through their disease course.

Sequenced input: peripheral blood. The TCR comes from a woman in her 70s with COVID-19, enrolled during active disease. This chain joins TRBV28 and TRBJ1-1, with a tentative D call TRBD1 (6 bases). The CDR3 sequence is CASRDSGVQNTEAFF. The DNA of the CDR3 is TGTGCCAGCAGGGACTCAGGGGTCCAGAACACTGAAGCTTTCTTT.